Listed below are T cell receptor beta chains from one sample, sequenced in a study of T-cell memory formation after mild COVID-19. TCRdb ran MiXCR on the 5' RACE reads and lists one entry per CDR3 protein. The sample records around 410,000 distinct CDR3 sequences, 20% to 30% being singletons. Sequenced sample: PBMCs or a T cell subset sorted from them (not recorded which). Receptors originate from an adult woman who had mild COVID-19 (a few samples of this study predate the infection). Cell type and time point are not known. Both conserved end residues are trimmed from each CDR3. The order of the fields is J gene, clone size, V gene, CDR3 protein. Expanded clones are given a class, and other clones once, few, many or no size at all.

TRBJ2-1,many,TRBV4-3,ASSQELGLAGPNEQF
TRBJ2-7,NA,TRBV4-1,ASSQEQGRAEQY
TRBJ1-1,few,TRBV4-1,ASSQEQGATEAF
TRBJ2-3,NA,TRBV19,ASNDRGRGDTQY
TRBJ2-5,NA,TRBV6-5,ASSYSSGPETQY
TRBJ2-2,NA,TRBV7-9,ASSFTLAGVTGELF
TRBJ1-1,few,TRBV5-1,ASSLGPDREIGAEAF
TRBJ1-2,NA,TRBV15,ATSRVRAGGNYGYT
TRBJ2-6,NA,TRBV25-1,ASSDRDTPGANVLT
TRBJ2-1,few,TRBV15,ATSRALQREAEQF
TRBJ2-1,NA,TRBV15,ATSRSFEGNEQF
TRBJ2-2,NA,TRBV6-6,ASSGLVTNTGELF
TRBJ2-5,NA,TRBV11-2,ASSLDLGRLRRQETQY
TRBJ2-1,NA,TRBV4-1,ASSRGEGTSPNEQF
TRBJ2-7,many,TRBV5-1,ASSLERTTEQY
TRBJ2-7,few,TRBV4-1,ASSQHGGYEQY
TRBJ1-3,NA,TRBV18,ASSPLGQVSGNTIY
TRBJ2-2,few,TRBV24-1,ATRGPANTGELF
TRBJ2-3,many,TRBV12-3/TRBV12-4,ASTPQGTSGADTQY
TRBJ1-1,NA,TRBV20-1,SASGEGFLGHQSTEAF
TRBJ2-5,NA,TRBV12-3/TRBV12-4,ASSYIRRDRGEETQY
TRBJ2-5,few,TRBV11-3,ASSTGSGETQY
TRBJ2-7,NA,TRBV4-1,ASSDPGTSIYEQY
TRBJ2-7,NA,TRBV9,ASSVDLGGYEQY
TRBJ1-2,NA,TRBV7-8,ASSFGDRGYGYT
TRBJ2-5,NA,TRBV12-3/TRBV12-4,ASRQAGQGLETQY
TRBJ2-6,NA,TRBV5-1,ASGPGHSGANVLT
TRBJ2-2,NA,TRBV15,ATSGTGDTGELF
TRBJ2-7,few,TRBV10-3,AISEWAGNHEQY
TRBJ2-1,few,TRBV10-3,ASSRTSGHYNEQF
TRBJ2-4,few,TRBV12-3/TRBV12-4,ASSSGGSKNIQY
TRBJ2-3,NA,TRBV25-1,ASGPMGQYPDTQY
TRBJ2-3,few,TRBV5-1,ASSPSGGDTQY
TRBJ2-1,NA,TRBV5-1,ASSSMREGTSYNEQF
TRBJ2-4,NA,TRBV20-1,SAPDRGENIQY
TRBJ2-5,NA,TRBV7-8,ASSSGSRETQY
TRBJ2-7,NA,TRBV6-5,ASSYLRGDEQY
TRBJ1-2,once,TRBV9,ASSARPNYAYT